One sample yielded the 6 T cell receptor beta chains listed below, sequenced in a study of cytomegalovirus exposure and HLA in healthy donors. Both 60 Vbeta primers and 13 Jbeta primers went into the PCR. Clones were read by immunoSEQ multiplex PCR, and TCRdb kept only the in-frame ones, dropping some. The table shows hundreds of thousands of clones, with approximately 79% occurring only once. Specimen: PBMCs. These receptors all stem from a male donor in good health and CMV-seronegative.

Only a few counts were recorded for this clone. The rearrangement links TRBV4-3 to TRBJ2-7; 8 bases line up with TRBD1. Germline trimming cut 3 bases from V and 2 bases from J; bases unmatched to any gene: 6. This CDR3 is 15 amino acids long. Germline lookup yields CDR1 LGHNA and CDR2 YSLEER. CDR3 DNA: TGCGCCAGCAGCCAGTCGGGGACAGGTACCTACGAGCAGTACTTC. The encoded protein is CASSQSGTGTYEQYF.

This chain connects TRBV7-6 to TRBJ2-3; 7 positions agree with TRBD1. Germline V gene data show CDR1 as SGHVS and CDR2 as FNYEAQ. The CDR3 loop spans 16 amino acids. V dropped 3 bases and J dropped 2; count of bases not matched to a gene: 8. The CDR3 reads CASSFITGANTDTQYF. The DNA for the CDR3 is TGTGCCAGCAGCTTTATCACAGGGGCCAACACAGATACGCAGTATTTT.

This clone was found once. This CDR3 reads CASSLERGGAHEQFF. The CDR3 DNA is TGCGCCAGCAGCTTGGAGCGCGGGGGGGCCCATGAGCAGTTCTTC. The V gene is TRBV5-1, the J gene TRBJ2-1, with 9 positions matching TRBD2. This CDR3 has 15 amino acids. J was trimmed by 8 bases and V by 0 bases; bases with no gene match: 6. The germline V gene has CDR1 SGHRS and CDR2 YFSETQ.

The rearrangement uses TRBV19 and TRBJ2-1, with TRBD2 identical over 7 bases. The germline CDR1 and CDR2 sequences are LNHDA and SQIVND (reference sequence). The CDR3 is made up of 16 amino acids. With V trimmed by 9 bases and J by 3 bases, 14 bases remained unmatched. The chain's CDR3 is CASRGEGGTNYNEQFF. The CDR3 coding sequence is TGTGCCAGCAGAGGGGAGGGCGGAACAAACTACAATGAGCAGTTCTTC.

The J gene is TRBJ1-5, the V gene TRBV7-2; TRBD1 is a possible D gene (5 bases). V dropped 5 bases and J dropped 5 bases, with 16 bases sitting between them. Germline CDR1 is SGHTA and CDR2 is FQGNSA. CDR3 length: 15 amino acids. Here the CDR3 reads CASSLGDSKYQPQHF. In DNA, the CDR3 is TGTGCCAGCAGCCTGGGCGACAGTAAATATCAGCCCCAGCATTTT.

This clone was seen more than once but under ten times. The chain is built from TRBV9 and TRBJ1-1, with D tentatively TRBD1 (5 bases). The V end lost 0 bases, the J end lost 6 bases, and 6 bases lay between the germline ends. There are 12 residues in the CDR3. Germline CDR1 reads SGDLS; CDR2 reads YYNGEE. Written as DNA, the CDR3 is TGTGCCAGCAGCGTAGGGGGCCCTGAAGCTTTCTTT. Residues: CASSVGGPEAFF.